The entry below describes one T cell receptor beta chain. The data were obtained in a study of PD-1 blockade in classical Hodgkin lymphoma. Time point in this sample: newly diagnosed, previously untreated cHL patient sample. The data were produced by immunoSEQ multiplex PCR, yet TCRdb's version contains in-frame clones alone and is incomplete. The table has more than 15,000 clones, around 90% seen once. Germline trimming cut 0 bases from V and 1 base from J; bases unmatched to any gene: 2. CDR1 is SGDLS, CDR2 YYNGEE, per germline. This CDR3 spans 16 amino acids. The chain uses TRBV9 and TRBJ2-5; 11 positions agree with TRBD2. The TCR was taken from a human donor with classical Hodgkin lymphoma. What was sequenced was peripheral blood mononuclear cells (PBMCs). The DNA for the CDR3 is TGTGCCAGCAGCGTAGGAACTAGCGGGGGCCAAGAGACCCAGTACTTC. Protein sequence: CASSVGTSGGQETQYF.